One and the same sample provided the 25 T cell receptor beta chains below, sequenced in a study of CD8 T cells in ankylosing spondylitis. Study outcomes and limitations: Typical of ankylosing spondylitis blood, it appeared, was a TCR beta motif of several highly homologous variants.

TCRdb reanalysed the 5' RACE reads using MiXCR and keeps one entry per CDR3 protein. The table shows a few hundred thousand distinct CDR3 sequences, with approximately 20% occurring only once. The antigens these receptors bind are not known. The sequencing sample was made of blood, either unsorted or a sorted T cell fraction (not recorded which). The receptors stem from a male donor with ankylosing spondylitis.

This clonotype was seen only a few times. V usage is TRBV7-6 and J usage is TRBJ2-7, with 12 nucleotides matching TRBD2. Germline V gene sequence: CDR1 SGHVS, CDR2 FNYEAQ. V lost 0 bases to trimming and J lost 7 bases; unmatched junction nucleotides: 1. The CDR3 contains 14 residues. The CDR3 DNA is TGTGCCAGCAGCTTAGCCGGACTAGCGGGGGAGCAGTACTTC. This gives the protein CASSLAGLAGEQYF.

In its sample, this clonotype was seen a few times. This chain links TRBV6-5 with TRBJ1-1, with D perhaps TRBD1 (6 bases). Germline V CDR1 and CDR2: MNHEY, SVGAGI. The CDR3 loop spans 12 amino acids. The V and J ends lost 5 bases and 10 bases respectively, with 14 bases between them. CDR3: CASSPLTGLAFF. The CDR3 region has the DNA TGTGCCAGCAGTCCCCTCACAGGGTTAGCTTTCTTT.

The V and J genes are TRBV27 and TRBJ1-2, with D perhaps matching TRBD1 (6 bases). Trimming removed 5 bases from V and 5 bases from J, with 21 bases in between. CDR1 is MNHEY, CDR2 SMNVEV, per germline (reference sequence). This CDR3 has 16 amino acids. The CDR3 DNA reads as TGTGCCAGCAGTCCCACAGGGAATCCCGAGATTTATGGCTACACCTTC. Translating gives CASSPTGNPEIYGYTF.

There are a few counts of this clonotype. The chain recombines TRBV21-1 with TRBJ2-7; TRBD1 reflects the table's D call only, with no check against the DNA. TRBV21-1 is a pseudogene locus. This CDR3 is built from 14 residues. The CDR3 loop is CASSIHRDNYEQYF. CDR3 nucleotide sequence: TGTGCCAGCAGCATCCACAGGGATAACTACGAGCAGTACTTC.

The rearrangement links TRBV20-1 to TRBJ2-1; D gene uncertain. The CDR3 spans 11 residues. Germline V gene data show CDR1 as DFQATT and CDR2 as SNEGSKA (reference sequence). With 4 bases removed from V and 5 bases from J, the gap between germline ends came to 6 bases. Written as DNA, the CDR3 is TGCAGTGCTACAGATAACAATGAGCAGTTCTTC. As protein: CSATDNNEQFF.

In its sample, this clonotype was seen a few times. The chain couples TRBV20-1 to TRBJ1-1; D not certain. Germline V gene data show CDR1 as DFQATT and CDR2 as SNEGSKA (reference sequence). The CDR3 is 12 residues long. V lost 5 bases to trimming and J lost 2 bases, with 9 bases between them. CDR3 region: CSASLVNTEAFF. As DNA, the CDR3 is TGCAGTGCTTCCTTGGTAAACACTGAAGCTTTCTTT.

This clonotype was observed a few times. The CDR3 nucleotides read TGTGCCAGCAGCTTAGGACCGGGGCTAAACTACGAGCAGTACTTC. Its protein product is CASSLGPGLNYEQYF. This rearrangement joins TRBV7-8 to TRBJ2-7; D is possibly TRBD1 or TRBD2 (5 bases each). There are 15 residues in the CDR3. Germline-derived CDR1 and CDR2 are SGHVS and FQNEAQ. V was clipped by 1 base and J by 3 bases, with 13 bases between them.

In this sample, this clonotype turned up a few times. This chain joins TRBV12-3 or TRBV12-4 and TRBJ2-1; 9 bases line up with TRBD2. V was pared by 6 bases and J by 9 bases, with 12 bases of the junction left unmatched. The CDR3 loop spans 15 amino acids. The CDR3 reads CASSLGLREGVEQFF. CDR3 nucleotide sequence: TGTGCCAGCAGCCTAGGTCTGCGGGAGGGGGTTGAGCAGTTCTTC.

This clonotype has ten or more counts. The chain links TRBV29-1 to TRBJ2-7; D is perhaps TRBD2 (6 bases). This CDR3 is built from 12 residues. Germline V CDR1 and CDR2: SQVTM, ANQGSEA. Trimming removed 6 bases at V and 1 base at J, with 10 bases between. CDR3 protein: CSVGTFSYEQYF. The CDR3 DNA sequence: TGCAGCGTCGGGACTTTTTCCTACGAGCAGTACTTC.

Only a few counts were recorded for this clonotype. The chain employs TRBV20-1 and TRBJ1-5, with a weak D call TRBD1 (6 bases). This CDR3 has 15 residues. The V and J ends lost 0 bases and 0 bases respectively, with 9 bases between them. Germline CDR1 DFQATT, CDR2 SNEGSKA (reference sequence). The CDR3 DNA is TGCAGTGCTAGAGACTGGACAGTTAGCAATCAGCCCCAGCATTTT. This gives the protein CSARDWTVSNQPQHF.

This clonotype has more than one count but fewer than ten. CDR3 protein: CASSSPRQLDTQYF. CDR3 bases: TGTGCCAGCAGCTCTCCCAGGCAACTTGATACGCAGTATTTT. This chain connects TRBV11-2 to TRBJ2-3; D is unclear. From germline, CDR1 is SGHAT and CDR2 FQNNGV. This CDR3 has 14 amino acids. Trimming took off 4 bases at V and 6 bases at J, with 14 bases between the two ends.

This chain links TRBV20-1 with TRBJ2-7, with 12 bases matching TRBD2. Trimming took 5 bases from V and 3 from J; bases not matched to a gene: 5. This CDR3 contains 14 residues. Germline CDR1 and CDR2: DFQATT and SNEGSKA (reference sequence). DNA for the CDR3: TGCAGTGCTCCTAGCGGGAGGGCCGACTACGAGCAGTACTTC. This sequence encodes CSAPSGRADYEQYF.

This clonotype was recorded a few times. The chain links TRBV5-4 to TRBJ1-1; tentatively, D is TRBD1 (5 bases). V lost 4 bases and J lost 5, with 18 bases in between. The germline CDR1 and CDR2 sequences are SGHNT and YYREEE (reference sequence). The CDR3 has 15 residues. CDR3 region: CASSERDLVLTEAFF. CDR3 nucleotide sequence: TGTGCCAGCAGCGAAAGGGACCTGGTCTTAACTGAAGCTTTCTTT.

This clonotype was seen more than once but under ten times. V is TRBV20-1 and J is TRBJ2-4, with D maybe TRBD2 (6 bases). Germline V gene data show CDR1 as DFQATT and CDR2 as SNEGSKA (reference sequence). The CDR3 covers 13 residues. V was trimmed by 5 bases and J by 0 bases, leaving 8 bases between them. CDR3 DNA: TGCAGTGCTCGGGACTTAGCCAAAAACATTCAGTACTTC. Encoded protein: CSARDLAKNIQYF.

This clonotype has more than one count but fewer than ten. Here the CDR3 reads CASSLPGGPPGELFF. The CDR3 DNA is TGTGCCAGCAGCTTACCGGGGGGCCCCCCCGGGGAGCTGTTTTTT. The chain is built from TRBV7-9 and TRBJ2-2, with D perhaps matching TRBD2 (7 bases). The CDR3 consists of 15 residues. CDR1 SEHNR and CDR2 FQNEAQ come from the germline V gene (reference sequence). V was shortened by 2 bases and J by 6 bases, with 13 bases between the two germline ends.

The rearrangement links TRBV27 to TRBJ2-7, with TRBD2 matching over 7 bases. From germline, CDR1 is MNHEY and CDR2 SMNVEV (reference sequence). Trimming cost V 0 bases and J 7 bases; bases outside gene matches: 9. This CDR3 region has 15 residues. CDR3 amino acids: CASSLSALAAREQYF. CDR3 DNA sequence: TGTGCCAGCAGTTTATCGGCCCTAGCGGCCCGGGAGCAGTACTTC.

Only a few counts were recorded for this clonotype. The J gene is TRBJ2-7, the V gene TRBV20-1, with no clear D. The CDR3 runs 12 residues. V was clipped by 2 bases and J by 3 bases, with 8 bases between them. Per germline, CDR1 DFQATT and CDR2 SNEGSKA (reference sequence). The DNA of the CDR3 is TGCAGTGCTAGATTTGAAGGCTACGAGCAGTACTTC. Residues: CSARFEGYEQYF.

This clonotype came up a few times. This sequence joins TRBV28 and TRBJ1-2, with D maybe TRBD1 (6 bases). The ends were cut back, 6 bases at V and 4 bases at J, with 15 bases in the middle. Germline CDR1 MDHEN, CDR2 SYDVKM. The CDR3 runs 14 residues. This chain's CDR3 is CASSFTSTGYGYTF. CDR3 coding DNA: TGTGCCAGCAGCTTTACTTCGACAGGCTATGGCTACACCTTC.

This clonotype has a count of ten or more. The rearrangement links TRBV12-3 or TRBV12-4 to TRBJ2-1; maybe TRBD2 (6 bases). V was trimmed by 5 bases and J by 5 bases, leaving 13 bases between them. This CDR3 contains 14 residues. CDR3 DNA: TGTGCCAGCAGTAGTTACCGGGAGAACAATGAGCAGTTCTTC. Translation: CASSSYRENNEQFF.

This clonotype turned up a few times. The V and J genes are TRBV6-5 and TRBJ1-1, with D maybe TRBD1 (5 bases). The V gene lost 2 bases and the J gene lost 4 bases, with 8 bases spanning the gap. The CDR3 has 13 amino acids. Germline CDR1 and CDR2: MNHEY and SVGAGI. CDR3 residues: CASSYQGVTEAFF. CDR3 DNA sequence: TGTGCCAGCAGTTACCAAGGGGTCACTGAAGCTTTCTTT.

J is TRBJ2-7 and V is TRBV5-1; 8 nucleotides agree with TRBD2. The CDR3 consists of 17 residues. Germline-derived CDR1 and CDR2 are SGHRS and YFSETQ. The V and J ends lost 2 bases and 3 bases, in that order; junction bases with no gene match: 13. In nucleotides, the CDR3 is TGCGCCAGCAGCTTTTCCCTTAGCGGGGTGGGATACTACGAGCAGTACTTC. Amino acids: CASSFSLSGVGYYEQYF.

V and J are TRBV11-2 and TRBJ1-2; the D gene is possibly TRBD1 (5 bases). Germline-derived CDR1 and CDR2 are SGHAT and FQNNGV. V shed 0 bases and J shed 0 bases, with 17 bases lying between them. CDR3 length equals 18 residues. The CDR3 loop reads CASSLEFEGTDTNYGYTF. For the CDR3, the DNA is TGTGCCAGCAGCTTAGAGTTTGAGGGGACCGACACTAACTATGGCTACACCTTC. The variable domain in full, with the rest retrieved from reference TRBV11-2 and TRBJ1-2, is EAGVAQSPRYKIIEKRQSVAFWCNPISGHATLYWYQQILGQGPKLLIQFQNNGVVDDSQLPKDRFSAERLKGVDSTLKIQPAKLEDSAVYLCASSLEFEGTDTNYGYTFGSGTRLTVV.

This clonotype was seen ten or more times. The chain is built from TRBV10-2 and TRBJ1-5; TRBD1 is a possible D gene (5 bases). V was cut by 3 bases and J by 0 bases, with 12 bases left in between. This CDR3 is 16 amino acids long. Germline CDR1 reads WSHSY; CDR2 reads SAAADI. CDR3 in DNA: TGCGCCAGCAGTGAATCGCCAGGGAATAGCAATCAGCCCCAGCATTTT. This codes for CASSESPGNSNQPQHF.

This clonotype showed up just a few times. The chain links TRBV27 to TRBJ2-1, with 10 bases lining up with TRBD2. The CDR3 is 16 residues long. Trimming removed 4 bases from V and 8 bases from J; junction bases left unmatched: 11. Germline loops: CDR1 MNHEY, CDR2 SMNVEV (reference sequence). CDR3 sequence reads: CASSSPSGGYRDEQFF. In nucleotides, the CDR3 is TGTGCCAGCAGTTCCCCTAGCGGGGGCTATCGGGATGAGCAGTTCTTC.

The J gene is TRBJ2-3, the V gene TRBV19, with D possibly matching TRBD1 (6 bases). Looked up from germline, CDR1 is LNHDA and CDR2 is SQIVND (reference sequence). Trimming removed 4 bases at V and 3 bases at J, with 14 bases between. The CDR3 is 15 amino acids. DNA of the CDR3: TGTGCCAGTAGTACCCTAGGGGGTTGGACAGATACGCAGTATTTT. This encodes CASSTLGGWTDTQYF.